This TCR beta chain was identified during a study of blood T cells in healthy people across ages. Germline loops: CDR1 MNHEY, CDR2 SVGAGI. This CDR3 contains 16 residues. J lost 4 bases, V lost 4 bases, and 7 bases had no gene match. The use of a sample-barcoded 5' primer and a J-beta primer mix characterized a second PCR of roughly 6 to 12 cycles. TCRdb redid the calling of the 5' RACE reads with MiXCR, one entry per CDR3 protein. Here the sample spans about 380,000 distinct CDR3 sequences, 45% to 60% being singletons. Sequencing used blood. The rearrangement uses TRBV6-5 and TRBJ1-6, with 7 bases identical to TRBD1. This TCR was sampled from a man aged 60 to 75 in good health. CDR3 region: CASSSRAGGYNSPLHF. CDR3 bases: TGTGCCAGCAGTTCACGAGCAGGGGGATATAATTCACCCCTCCACTTT.